These T cell receptor beta chains were read from a single sample in a study of T-cell reconstitution after alpha-beta-depleted transplantation in children. TCRdb re-derived calls from the PCR reads in MiXCR, one entry per CDR3 protein. Found here are about 480,000 distinct CDR3 sequences, roughly an eighth of them singletons; the top ten hold about 5.6%. The sequences come from PBMCs from the stem cell graft donor, collected from the stem cell graft. Receptors were obtained from a human donor who donated a stem cell graft to a child with combined immunodeficiency. Both conserved end residues are trimmed from each CDR3. The order of the fields is clone size, V gene, D gene, CDR3 protein. A D gene is named only where the DNA matches it firmly. Not every row has a clone size; where given, it reads once, few, many or a size class.

few	TRBV7-2	-	ASSSVGGGPTEAF
few	TRBV24-1	-	ATRPEGGNTEAF
many	TRBV4-3	TRBD1	ASSQADRAADTQY
-	TRBV6-2/TRBV6-3	-	ASSPFLYEQF
-	TRBV6-2/TRBV6-3	-	ASSYSFGSSYNEQF
few	TRBV20-1	-	SASRALDTGDLGGTDTQY
few	TRBV12-5	-	ASGLDGDQPQH
many	TRBV12-3/TRBV12-4	TRBD1	ASRAQGRGNTEAF
few	TRBV9	TRBD2	ASSVELAGVEEQF
-	TRBV19	-	ASNTRGRGNTGELF
many	TRBV10-3	-	AISPGHNLYGYT
few	TRBV6-5	TRBD1	ASSYSGTGAGNTIY
few	TRBV5-5	TRBD1	ASSEWTGTREKLF
-	TRBV20-1	-	SARDIISYEQY
many	TRBV10-3	-	AISMDSGGETQY
few	TRBV7-2	TRBD2	ASSLGLAGAGFEQY
-	TRBV4-1	-	ASSQDPGLSTWGPNEQF
few	TRBV6-1	-	ASSRYPNNEQF
-	TRBV20-1	-	SARWRDSYNEQF
-	TRBV11-2	-	ASSLVYNELF
-	TRBV6-1	-	ASRPGRGATNEKLF
-	TRBV4-2	-	ASSQDGASAYNEQF